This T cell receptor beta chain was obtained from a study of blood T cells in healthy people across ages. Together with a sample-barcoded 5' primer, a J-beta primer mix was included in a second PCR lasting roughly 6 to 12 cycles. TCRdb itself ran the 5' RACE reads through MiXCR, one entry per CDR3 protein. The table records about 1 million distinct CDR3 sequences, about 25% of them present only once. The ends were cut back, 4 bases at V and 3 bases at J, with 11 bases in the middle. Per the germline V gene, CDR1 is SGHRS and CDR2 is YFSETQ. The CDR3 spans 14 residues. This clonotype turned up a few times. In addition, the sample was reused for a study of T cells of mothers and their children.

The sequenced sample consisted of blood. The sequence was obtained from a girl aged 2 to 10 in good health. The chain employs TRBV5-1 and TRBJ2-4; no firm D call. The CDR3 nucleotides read TGCGCCAGCAGCGGTTTAGGCGACAAAAACATTCAGTACTTC. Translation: CASSGLGDKNIQYF.